This T cell receptor beta chain was sequenced in a study of blood T cell repertoires in COVID-19 (dated by TCRdb to about 2020). About the study as a whole: Samples covering the acute and convalescent phases of COVID-19 were provided by collaborators in the United States, Italy and Spain. The prospective study material was composed of cDNA or gDNA derived from T cells, B-cell-depleted T cells, or PBMCs. Deeply sampled blood TCRbeta repertoires from subjects exposed to, actively infected with, or recovered from COVID-19 were included in the dataset. A freely available public database, intended as a resource for researchers studying the immune response to SARS-CoV-2, is where the repertoires were released. Samples came from the ongoing ImmuneRACE study (first 160 participants) plus 1,254 subjects from 6 global collaborators. The sample metadata nearly always contained a de-identified subject ID, COVID-19 status, age in years and sex. Where HLA class I and class II types were available, the types were taken from metadata supplied by the sample provider, not from assay-based typing.

TCRbeta CDR3 regions were amplified from genomic DNA using the immunoSEQ Assay, a bias-controlled multiplex PCR. The study's processing was this. Within the assay, amplification of reference gene primers was used to estimate how many nucleated cells each sample contained. Sequence reads were collapsed and filtered to measure the absolute abundance of every unique TCRbeta CDR3 rearrangement. Productive Simpson clonality was computed per sample as the square root of Simpson's diversity index over productive rearrangements. This immuneACCESS table, as held by TCRdb, lists in-frame sequences with V and J called but not all clones. Of the missing ones, under half trace to an unresolved V gene in checked studies; the others have no known cause. The DNA was the basis for D and trimming; V, J and clone size are from that table. Within this sample are around 80,000 clones, with roughly four fifths of them counted one time only. The ten largest clones capture about 9.4% of the sample.

The collaborating institutions used their own protocols to collect whole blood in K2EDTA tubes. Collaborator samples were shipped for TCRbeta analysis as frozen whole blood, isolated PBMCs, or DNA extracted from either sample type. Reading from cysteine to phenylalanine, the CDR3 counts 15 amino acids. Of the read, only the CDR3 DNA is kept; its 45 bases are in frame from base 1. V is cut by 10 bases and J by 2 bases, and the space between the germline ends is 18 bases. CDR1 LNHDA and CDR2 SQIVND are derived from the germline V gene (reference sequence). What the authors observed across the whole study: The amount of clinical and demographic metadata varied by source and participant and was provided uncurated.

Details on this clone: The antigen it recognizes is unknown. Base qualities are not recorded, but no much larger clone differs from it by a single base.

This clonotype was obtained from a man aged 55 to 70 with acute or convalescent COVID-19. Recombination joined TRBV19 with TRBJ1-5, with no reliable assignment of the D segment. Material for sequencing was peripheral blood. The CDR3 region: CATARGNSGNQPQHF. The nucleotides are TGTGCCACCGCCCGAGGGAATAGTGGCAATCAGCCCCAGCATTTT.